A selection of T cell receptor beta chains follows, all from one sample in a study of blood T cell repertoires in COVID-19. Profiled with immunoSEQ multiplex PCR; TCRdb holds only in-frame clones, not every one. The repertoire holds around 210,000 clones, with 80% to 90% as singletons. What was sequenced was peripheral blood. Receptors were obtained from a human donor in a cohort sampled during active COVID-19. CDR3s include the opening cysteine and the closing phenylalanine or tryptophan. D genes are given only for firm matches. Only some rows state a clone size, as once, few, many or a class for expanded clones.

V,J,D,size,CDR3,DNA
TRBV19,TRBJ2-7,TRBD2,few,CACGTSYEQYF,TGTGCGTGTGGGACTAGTTACGAGCAGTACTTC
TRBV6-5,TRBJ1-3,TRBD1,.,CASTGTGVHTIYF,TGTGCCAGCACCGGGACAGGGGTACACACCATATATTTT
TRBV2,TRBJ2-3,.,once,CASSPTLLAASTDTQYF,TGTGCCAGCAGCCCCACCCTACTAGCAGCTAGCACAGATACGCAGTATTTT
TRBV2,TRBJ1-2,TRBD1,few,CASSVGTGGNYGYTF,TGTGCCAGCAGCGTTGGGACAGGGGGTAACTATGGCTACACCTTC
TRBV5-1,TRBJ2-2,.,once,CASSQGSHTGELFF,TGCGCCAGCAGCCAGGGTTCTCACACCGGGGAGCTGTTTTTT
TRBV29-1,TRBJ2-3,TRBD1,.,CSGQGSTDTQYF,TGCAGCGGACAGGGGTCCACAGATACGCAGTATTTT
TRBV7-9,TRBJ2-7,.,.,CASSAQSGLHEQYF,TGTGCCAGCAGCGCACAGAGCGGTCTCCACGAGCAGTACTTC
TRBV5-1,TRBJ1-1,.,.,CASSLVGRGNTEAFF,TGCGCCAGCAGCTTGGTCGGCAGGGGGAACACTGAAGCTTTCTTT
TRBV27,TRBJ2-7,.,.,CASSLRGGFYEQYF,TGTGCCAGCAGTTTGAGGGGGGGGTTTTACGAGCAGTACTTC
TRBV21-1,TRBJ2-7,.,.,CASSNSSGVAAYEQYF,TGTGCCAGCAGCAACAGCAGCGGGGTAGCTGCCTACGAGCAGTACTTC
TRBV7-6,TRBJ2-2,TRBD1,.,CASSGTGGNTGELFF,TGTGCCAGCAGCGGGACAGGGGGCAACACCGGGGAGCTGTTTTTT
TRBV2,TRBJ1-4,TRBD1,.,CASLLDRGNEKLFF,TGTGCCAGCCTACTGGACAGGGGGAATGAAAAACTGTTTTTT
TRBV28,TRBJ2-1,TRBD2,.,CASSLGTSGRRYNEQFF,TGTGCCAGCAGTTTGGGGACTAGCGGGAGAAGGTACAATGAGCAGTTCTTC
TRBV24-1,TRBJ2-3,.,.,CATRRGATDTQYF,TGTGCCACCAGACGGGGAGCCACAGATACGCAGTATTTT
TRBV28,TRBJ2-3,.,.,CASSLSTGTTDTQYF,TGTGCCAGCAGTTTATCTACAGGGACAACAGATACGCAGTATTTT
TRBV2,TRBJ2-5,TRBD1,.,CASIERQGMETQYF,TGTGCCAGCATCGAAAGACAGGGGATGGAGACCCAGTACTTC
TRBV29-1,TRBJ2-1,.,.,CSVVSLSIYNEQFF,TGCAGCGTTGTGAGCCTTTCTATCTACAATGAGCAGTTCTTC
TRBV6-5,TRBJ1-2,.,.,CASKFQQDYGYTF,TGTGCCAGCAAGTTCCAACAAGACTATGGCTACACCTTC
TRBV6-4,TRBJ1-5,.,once,CASIEGGTHLRPQHF,TGTGCCAGCATCGAGGGGGGGACACACTTGAGGCCCCAGCATTTT
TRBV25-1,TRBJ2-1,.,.,CASTQGGSYNEQFF,TGTGCCAGCACCCAGGGGGGATCCTACAATGAGCAGTTCTTC
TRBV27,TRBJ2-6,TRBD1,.,CASHSVGTGISGANVLTF,TGTGCCAGTCATTCCGTGGGGACAGGGATTTCTGGGGCCAACGTCCTGACTTTC
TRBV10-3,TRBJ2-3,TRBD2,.,CAISGSGGEDTDTQYF,TGTGCCATCAGTGGCTCCGGGGGGGAGGACACAGATACGCAGTATTTT
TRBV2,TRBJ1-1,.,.,CASRETGLGAFF,TGTGCCAGCAGGGAGACGGGACTTGGAGCTTTCTTT
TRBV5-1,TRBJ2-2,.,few,CASSLWGGASTGELFF,TGCGCCAGCAGCCTCTGGGGGGGCGCGTCCACCGGGGAGCTGTTTTTT
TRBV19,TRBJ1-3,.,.,CASKRGDSSGNTIYF,TGTGCCTCTAAAAGGGGCGATAGCTCTGGAAACACCATATATTTT
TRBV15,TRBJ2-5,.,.,CATGTGFAQETQYF,TGTGCCACGGGAACAGGGTTTGCTCAAGAGACCCAGTACTTC
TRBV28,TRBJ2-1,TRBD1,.,CASLGQGRQFF,TGTGCCAGCCTGGGACAGGGCCGGCAGTTCTTC
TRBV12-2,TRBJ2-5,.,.,CASRLLGSGRGQETQYF,TGTGCAAGTCGCTTGTTGGGAAGCGGGAGGGGACAGGAGACCCAGTACTTC
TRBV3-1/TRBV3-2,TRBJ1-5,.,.,CASSQTRNQPQHF,TGTGCCAGCAGCCAAACGCGGAATCAGCCCCAGCATTTT
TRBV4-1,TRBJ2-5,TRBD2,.,CASSDGIAGGQETQYF,TGCGCCAGCAGCGATGGGATCGCGGGGGGCCAAGAGACCCAGTACTTC
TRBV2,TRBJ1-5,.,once,CASDRGSNQPQHF,TGTGCCAGTGATCGGGGGAGCAATCAGCCCCAGCATTTT
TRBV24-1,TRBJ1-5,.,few,CATSDLLSGVGQPQHF,TGTGCCACCAGTGATTTGCTGTCAGGGGTGGGTCAGCCCCAGCATTTT
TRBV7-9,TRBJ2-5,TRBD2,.,CASSLGGAGETQYF,TGTGCCAGCAGCTTGGGAGGGGCGGGCGAGACCCAGTACTTC
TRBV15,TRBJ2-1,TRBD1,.,CATSRSGGYSYNEQFF,TGTGCCACCAGCAGATCAGGGGGCTACTCCTACAATGAGCAGTTCTTC
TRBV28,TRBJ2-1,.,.,CASSLEGASGWNEQFF,TGTGCCAGCAGTTTAGAGGGGGCTAGCGGGTGGAATGAGCAGTTCTTC
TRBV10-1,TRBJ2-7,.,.,CASSNPRAPYEQYF,TGCGCCAGCAGTAACCCCAGGGCCCCCTACGAGCAGTACTTC